This T cell receptor (beta chain) was sequenced during a study of blood T cell repertoires in COVID-19. In the study overall: The United States, Italy and Spain supplied acute and convalescent COVID-19 samples. Nucleic acid was either cDNA or gDNA, and it came from T cells, B-cell-depleted T cells, or PBMCs.

TCRdb's copy holds only in-frame clones and misses some; the assay was immunoSEQ multiplex PCR. This table has hundreds of thousands of clones, around 90% appearing once. The sequencing input was PBMCs or T cells enriched from blood (not recorded which). The receptor comes from a woman between 18 and 29 years old with acute COVID-19.

The CDR3 loop reads CASSQLPGLAYNEQFF. The CDR3 DNA follows: TGTGCCAGCAGCCAACTTCCGGGACTAGCGTACAATGAGCAGTTCTTC. V gene TRBV27 combines with J gene TRBJ2-1; 10 bases align to TRBD2. Germline V gene data show CDR1 as MNHEY and CDR2 as SMNVEV (reference sequence). Unmatched junction bases numbered 9, after V lost 6 bases and J lost 4 bases. The CDR3 is 16 residues long.